Listed below are T cell receptor beta chains from one sample, sequenced in a study of blood T cell repertoires in COVID-19. TCRdb's table, derived via immunoSEQ multiplex PCR, lists solely in-frame clones and lacks some. The repertoire holds approximately 120,000 clones, with 92% as singletons. The sequenced sample was peripheral blood. These receptors all stem from a man aged 45-65 years with COVID-19, enrolled during active disease. The CDR3 runs from the conserved cysteine through the conserved F or W. D genes are given only for firm matches. The size entry is marked missing in some rows and otherwise reads once, few, many or a size class.

clone size	CDR3 length	V gene	D gene	J gene	CDR3 DNA	CDR3 protein
-	17	TRBV7-3	TRBD2	TRBJ2-1	TGTGCCAGCAGCCCAGGGGTAGCGGGGAGCTCCTACAATGAGCAGTTCTTC	CASSPGVAGSSYNEQFF
-	14	TRBV3-1/TRBV3-2	-	TRBJ1-6	TGTGCCAGCACCACAGGACGGTATAATTCACCCCTCCACTTT	CASTTGRYNSPLHF
-	16	TRBV5-1	TRBD1	TRBJ1-4	TGCGCCAGCAGCTTGGTGTCTGGGACAGGGGACGAAAAACTGTTTTTT	CASSLVSGTGDEKLFF
-	14	TRBV5-1	-	TRBJ2-5	TGCGCCAGCAGCCCGTCGCAGGGAGGCGAGACCCAGTACTTC	CASSPSQGGETQYF
-	14	TRBV19	-	TRBJ1-6	TGTGCCACTCGACAGGAACTGGTTAATTCACCCCTCCACTTT	CATRQELVNSPLHF
-	14	TRBV6-6	-	TRBJ1-1	TGTGCCAGCAGTTACATAACTTCAGGGGCACAAGCTTTCTTT	CASSYITSGAQAFF
-	12	TRBV7-2	-	TRBJ2-1	TGTGCCAGCAGCTTACCCGACAATGAGCAGTTCTTC	CASSLPDNEQFF
once	15	TRBV6-5	-	TRBJ1-6	TGTGCCAGCAGTCGTCTGGGGCACCTGGATTCACCCCTCCACTTT	CASSRLGHLDSPLHF
-	13	TRBV5-4	TRBD1	TRBJ2-3	TGTGCCAGCAGTAATACAGGGGCAGATACGCAGTATTTT	CASSNTGADTQYF
-	16	TRBV11-2	TRBD2	TRBJ2-5	TGTGCCAGCAGCTTACCCCAGCGGGAGGCCCAAGAGACCCAGTACTTC	CASSLPQREAQETQYF
-	14	TRBV19	-	TRBJ2-5	TGTGCCAGTAGTGGTGGGGGCCCGGAAGAGACCCAGTACTTC	CASSGGGPEETQYF
once	15	TRBV11-1	TRBD1	TRBJ2-1	TGTGCCAGCAGCTTAGCCACAGGGGTCTACAATGAGCAGTTCTTC	CASSLATGVYNEQFF
-	16	TRBV5-8	-	TRBJ2-2	TGTGCCAGCAGCTTGGGCAGGGGCGGGCCCACCGGGGAGCTGTTTTTT	CASSLGRGGPTGELFF
-	16	TRBV3-1/TRBV3-2	TRBD2	TRBJ2-5	TGTGCCAGCAGCCAAGGGGGTCTAGCGGCGCAAGAGACCCAGTACTTC	CASSQGGLAAQETQYF
few	12	TRBV2	-	TRBJ1-1	TGTGCCAGCAGTGAGACTAGGCGTGAAGCTTTCTTT	CASSETRREAFF
-	17	TRBV5-4	-	TRBJ1-2	TGTGCCAGCAGCGAATACACGAGGACAGCAGCTAACTATGGCTACACCTTC	CASSEYTRTAANYGYTF
-	13	TRBV24-1	-	TRBJ2-3	TGTGCCACCAGTGATGGCAGCACAGATACGCAGTATTTT	CATSDGSTDTQYF
-	13	TRBV11-1	TRBD1	TRBJ1-1	TGTGCCAGCAGCTTCTTGGACAGGGCCGAAGCTTTCTTT	CASSFLDRAEAFF
-	13	TRBV2	TRBD1	TRBJ1-2	TGTGCCAGCAGGTTACAGGGGTTCTATGGCTACACCTTC	CASRLQGFYGYTF
-	14	TRBV5-6	-	TRBJ2-1	TGTGCCACCAACCGGCGGAGCTCCTACAATGAGCAGTTCTTC	CATNRRSSYNEQFF
-	15	TRBV9	TRBD1	TRBJ2-1	TGTGCCAGCAGCCCTTCCGGGACAGCTTACAATGAGCAGTTCTTC	CASSPSGTAYNEQFF
-	16	TRBV5-1	TRBD2	TRBJ2-2	TGCGCCAGCAGCTTGGCCGGGACTAGTTCCACCGGGGAGCTGTTTTTT	CASSLAGTSSTGELFF
-	15	TRBV4-1	TRBD2	TRBJ2-3	TGCGCCAGCAGCCAAGATGGGGGGGGGACAGATACGCAGTATTTT	CASSQDGGGTDTQYF
-	14	TRBV7-8	-	TRBJ2-2	TGTGCCAGCAGCATATTGGGGCGCGGCGGGGAGCTGTTTTTT	CASSILGRGGELFF
-	17	TRBV5-5	TRBD1	TRBJ2-6	TGTGCCAGCAGCTTGGGACAGGGGATTGGAGGGGCCAACGTCCTGACTTTC	CASSLGQGIGGANVLTF
-	13	TRBV6-2/TRBV6-3	TRBD2	TRBJ2-7	TGTGCCAGCAGCCGGGGGGGGAGCCACGAGCAGTACTTC	CASSRGGSHEQYF
-	15	TRBV7-3	-	TRBJ2-3	TGTGCCAGCAGCTTAAGCGGGACAGACACAGATACGCAGTATTTT	CASSLSGTDTDTQYF
-	16	TRBV7-2	TRBD2	TRBJ2-5	TGTGCCAGCAGCTTAGGTTCTAGCGGGAGAGGTGAGACCCAGTACTTC	CASSLGSSGRGETQYF
-	14	TRBV6-2/TRBV6-3	TRBD1	TRBJ1-3	TGTGCCAGCAGCTTACAGGGGTTCGGAAACACCATATATTTT	CASSLQGFGNTIYF
-	15	TRBV10-3	TRBD1	TRBJ1-1	TGTGCCATCAGTGAGTCATGGACAGGGAATACTGAAGCTTTCTTT	CAISESWTGNTEAFF
-	15	TRBV7-2	TRBD2	TRBJ2-3	TGTGCCAGCAGCTACTCAGGACTAGCCGCAGATACGCAGTATTTT	CASSYSGLAADTQYF
few	16	TRBV25-1	-	TRBJ1-4	TGTGCCAGCAGTGAATATTCATCCTCGGCTAATGAAAAACTGTTTTTT	CASSEYSSSANEKLFF
-	16	TRBV2	TRBD2	TRBJ2-7	TGTGCCAGCTCACGGGGGGCGACTAGCGGGAGCTACGAGCAGTACTTC	CASSRGATSGSYEQYF
-	15	TRBV7-2	TRBD1	TRBJ2-3	TGTGCCAGCAGCTTAGGGGGGACAGGGGCAGATACGCAGTATTTT	CASSLGGTGADTQYF
-	15	TRBV6-6	TRBD1	TRBJ1-5	TGTGCCAGCAGTAAGACAGGGGGCAGGAATCAGCCCCAGCATTTT	CASSKTGGRNQPQHF
few	15	TRBV10-3	TRBD1	TRBJ1-2	TGTGCCATCAGTGACTCCGGGACAGGGGATTATGGCTACACCTTC	CAISDSGTGDYGYTF
-	15	TRBV2	TRBD1	TRBJ2-5	TGTGCCAGCAGTGAGGGGACAGGGTTCAAAGAGACCCAGTACTTC	CASSEGTGFKETQYF
once	14	TRBV11-2	-	TRBJ1-1	TGTGCCAGCAGCTCCCCCGGTCTCGGGTCTGAAGCTTTCTTT	CASSSPGLGSEAFF
-	15	TRBV9	TRBD2	TRBJ2-5	TGTGCCAGCAGCCCAACTAGCGGGAGCGGAGAGACCCAGTACTTC	CASSPTSGSGETQYF
-	15	TRBV4-1	TRBD1	TRBJ1-4	TGCGCCAGCAGCCAAGTCGGGACAGGGGCCGAAAAACTGTTTTTT	CASSQVGTGAEKLFF
once	15	TRBV7-6	-	TRBJ2-7	TGTGCCAGCAGCTTAGGAGGTCCAGGGGGGACGGAGCAGTACTTC	CASSLGGPGGTEQYF
-	15	TRBV19	TRBD2	TRBJ2-7	TGTGCCAGTAGTATCGAGCGGGACGGGCCCTACGAGCAGTACTTC	CASSIERDGPYEQYF
-	14	TRBV7-3	-	TRBJ2-3	TGTGCCAGCTCTCTCGGAGGGGTCACAGATACGCAGTATTTT	CASSLGGVTDTQYF
-	16	TRBV5-4	TRBD1	TRBJ1-3	TGTGCCAGCAGCCTTACAGGGGGCGTCTCTGGAAACACCATATATTTT	CASSLTGGVSGNTIYF